This T cell receptor (beta chain) originates from a study of T cell responses to AZD1222 COVID-19 vaccine. As for the study in general: Second doses that came at about 4 or about 12 weeks were put together.

On this clone: The target antigen is unknown.

The study, taken as a whole, reports: Reportedly, nearly half of unique spike TCRs recognized epitopes outside B.1.351/B.1.1.7 mutations.

The CDR3 sequence is 16 residues long. V lost 0 bases and J lost 0, with 12 bases in between. Germline CDR1 SGDLS, CDR2 YYNGEE. The data were produced by immunoSEQ multiplex PCR, yet TCRdb's version contains in-frame clones alone and is incomplete. The table records about 170,000 clones, 90% to 95% of them present only once. This TCR was sampled from an adult in good health. This sample comprised peripheral blood, obtained on day 0 of AZD1222 vaccination. V gene TRBV9 combines with J gene TRBJ1-1; tentative D call: TRBD1 (5 bases). CDR3 in amino acids: CASSVGSGLMNTEAFF. CDR3 DNA sequence: TGTGCCAGCAGCGTAGGGTCGGGGCTGATGAACACTGAAGCTTTCTTT.